The clone carrying this TCR beta chain has a count of ten or more. This specimen belongs to a study of T cells in Graves' hyperthyroidism and ophthalmopathy. V dropped 4 bases and J dropped 3; count of bases not matched to a gene: 8. The germline V gene has CDR1 MNHEY and CDR2 SMNVEV (reference sequence). This CDR3 is built from 15 residues. The TCR beta CDR3 regions underwent amplification using RNA transcripts as the source. The HTBI set primed first-round TCR CDR3 RT-PCR. One entry per CDR3 protein results from TCRdb running MiXCR on the multiplex PCR reads. Of some 510,000 distinct CDR3 sequences listed, around 20% are singletons.

The TCR comes from a man between 18 and 29 years old with Graves' hyperthyroidism. Sequencing was performed on blood. V is TRBV27 and J is TRBJ1-1; 7 bases align to TRBD1. DNA of the CDR3: TGTGCCAGCAGTTCCTTTGGCAGGGGGGACACTGAAGCTTTCTTT. Translating it yields CASSSFGRGDTEAFF.